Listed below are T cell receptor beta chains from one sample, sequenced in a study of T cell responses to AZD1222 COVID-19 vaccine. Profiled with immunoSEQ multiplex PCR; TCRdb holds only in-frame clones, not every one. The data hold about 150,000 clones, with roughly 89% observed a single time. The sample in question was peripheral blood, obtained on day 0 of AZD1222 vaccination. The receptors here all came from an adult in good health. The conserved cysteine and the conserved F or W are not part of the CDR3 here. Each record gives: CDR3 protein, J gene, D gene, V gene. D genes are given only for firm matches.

CDR3: ASRVTGVMTYNEQF; J: TRBJ2-1; D: TRBD1; V: TRBV19
CDR3: ASSYQGDTQY; J: TRBJ2-3; D: .; V: TRBV7-9
CDR3: ASSPYRRNTIY; J: TRBJ1-3; D: .; V: TRBV12-3/TRBV12-4
CDR3: ASSQFRANYGYT; J: TRBJ1-2; D: .; V: TRBV14
CDR3: ASSVRHSSGEQY; J: TRBJ2-7; D: .; V: TRBV27
CDR3: ASSRGTAHRRNTEAF; J: TRBJ1-1; D: .; V: TRBV19
CDR3: ASSEGTRSGANVLT; J: TRBJ2-6; D: .; V: TRBV28
CDR3: ASSTPALVLDLSPLH; J: TRBJ1-6; D: .; V: TRBV19
CDR3: ASSFGRTNEQF; J: TRBJ2-1; D: .; V: TRBV7-9
CDR3: ASSQSIRGKPNQPQH; J: TRBJ1-5; D: .; V: TRBV4-3
CDR3: ASSLRDGAQF; J: TRBJ2-1; D: .; V: TRBV7-9
CDR3: ASTEGGRLSGANVLT; J: TRBJ2-6; D: .; V: TRBV19
CDR3: ASSEAAQGTGSYEQY; J: TRBJ2-7; D: .; V: TRBV6-1
CDR3: ASSLRTSGTLNEQF; J: TRBJ2-1; D: TRBD2; V: TRBV7-2
CDR3: ASSPSGTNTGELF; J: TRBJ2-2; D: TRBD2; V: TRBV7-9
CDR3: ASSFTGTGVTEQY; J: TRBJ2-7; D: TRBD1; V: TRBV5-1
CDR3: ASSIALTSYEQY; J: TRBJ2-7; D: .; V: TRBV19